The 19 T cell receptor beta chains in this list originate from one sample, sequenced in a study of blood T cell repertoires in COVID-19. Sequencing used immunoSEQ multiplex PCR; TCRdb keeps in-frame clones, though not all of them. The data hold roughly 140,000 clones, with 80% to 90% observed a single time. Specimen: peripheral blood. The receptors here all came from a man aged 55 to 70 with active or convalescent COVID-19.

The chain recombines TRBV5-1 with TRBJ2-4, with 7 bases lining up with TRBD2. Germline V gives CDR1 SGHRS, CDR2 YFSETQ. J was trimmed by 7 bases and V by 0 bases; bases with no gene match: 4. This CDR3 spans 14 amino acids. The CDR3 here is CASSLGQGGNIQYF. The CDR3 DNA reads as TGCGCCAGCAGCTTGGGGCAGGGAGGGAACATTCAGTACTTC. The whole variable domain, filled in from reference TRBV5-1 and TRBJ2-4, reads KAGVTQTPRYLIKTRGQQVTLSCSPISGHRSVSWYQQTPGQGLQFLFEYFSETQRNKGNFPGRFSGRQFSNSRSEMNVSTLELGDSALYLCASSLGQGGNIQYFGAGTRLSVL.

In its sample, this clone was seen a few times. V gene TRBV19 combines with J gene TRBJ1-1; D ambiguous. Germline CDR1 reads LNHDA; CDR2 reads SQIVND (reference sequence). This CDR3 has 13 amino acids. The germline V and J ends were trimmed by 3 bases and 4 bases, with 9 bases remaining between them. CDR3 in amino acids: CASSIHQFTEAFF. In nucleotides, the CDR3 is TGTGCCAGTAGTATTCATCAGTTCACTGAAGCTTTCTTT.

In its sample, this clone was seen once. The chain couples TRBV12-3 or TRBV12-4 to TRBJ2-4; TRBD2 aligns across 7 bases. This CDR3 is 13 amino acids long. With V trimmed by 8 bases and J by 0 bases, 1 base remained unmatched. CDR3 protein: CASGEGAKNIQYF. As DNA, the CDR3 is TGTGCCAGCGGGGAGGGAGCCAAAAACATTCAGTACTTC.

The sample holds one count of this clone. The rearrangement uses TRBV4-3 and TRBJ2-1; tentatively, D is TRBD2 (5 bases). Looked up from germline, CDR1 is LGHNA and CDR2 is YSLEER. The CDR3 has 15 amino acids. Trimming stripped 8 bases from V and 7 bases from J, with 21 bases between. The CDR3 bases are TGCGCCAGCGCACTAAGAGGACTCATAATGAATGAGCAGTTCTTC. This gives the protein CASALRGLIMNEQFF.

DNA of the CDR3: TGTGCCAGCTCACCACGGCGGGACGAGCCCCAGCATTTT. Amino acid sequence: CASSPRRDEPQHF. This sequence joins TRBV18 and TRBJ1-5; a weak D match, TRBD1 (5 bases). This CDR3 spans 13 amino acids. Germline V gene lookup returns CDR1 KGHSH and CDR2 LQKENI. With 1 base removed from V and 8 bases from J, the gap between germline ends came to 9 bases.

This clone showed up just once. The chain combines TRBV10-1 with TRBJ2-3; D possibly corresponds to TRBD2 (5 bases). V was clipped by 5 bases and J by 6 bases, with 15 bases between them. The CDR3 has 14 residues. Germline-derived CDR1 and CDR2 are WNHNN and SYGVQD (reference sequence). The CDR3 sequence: CASSLGGSPDTQYF. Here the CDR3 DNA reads TGCGCCAGCAGTTTGGGTGGGAGCCCCGATACGCAGTATTTT.

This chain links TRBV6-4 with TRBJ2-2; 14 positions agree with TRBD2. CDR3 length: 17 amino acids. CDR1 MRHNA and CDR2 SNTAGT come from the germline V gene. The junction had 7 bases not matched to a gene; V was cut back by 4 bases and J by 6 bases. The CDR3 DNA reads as TGTGCCAGCAGTGCCCGAGGGACTAGCGGGAGCCCCGGGGAGCTGTTTTTT. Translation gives CASSARGTSGSPGELFF.

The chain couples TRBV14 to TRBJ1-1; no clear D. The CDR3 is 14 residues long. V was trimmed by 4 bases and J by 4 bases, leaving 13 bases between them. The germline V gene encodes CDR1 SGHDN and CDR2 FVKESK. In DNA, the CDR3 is TGTGCCAGCAGCCTCCCGCGGGAGAGCACTGAAGCTTTCTTT. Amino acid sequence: CASSLPRESTEAFF.

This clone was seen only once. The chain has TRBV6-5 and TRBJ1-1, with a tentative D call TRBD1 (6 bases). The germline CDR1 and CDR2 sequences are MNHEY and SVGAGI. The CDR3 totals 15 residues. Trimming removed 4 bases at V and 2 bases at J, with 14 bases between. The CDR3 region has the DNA TGTGCCAGCAGTTCCCCCGGGGGGCGAAACACTGAAGCTTTCTTT. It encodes CASSSPGGRNTEAFF.

The CDR3 DNA follows: TGCAGCGTTGAAGATTCAGCTAGCGGGAGTAAGGTCGGGGAGCTGTTTTTT. This gives the protein CSVEDSASGSKVGELFF. This chain links TRBV29-1 with TRBJ2-2; 10 positions match TRBD2. From germline, CDR1 is SQVTM and CDR2 ANQGSEA. J gave up 7 bases and V 0 bases, and 11 bases lay outside the gene matches. This CDR3 has 17 residues.

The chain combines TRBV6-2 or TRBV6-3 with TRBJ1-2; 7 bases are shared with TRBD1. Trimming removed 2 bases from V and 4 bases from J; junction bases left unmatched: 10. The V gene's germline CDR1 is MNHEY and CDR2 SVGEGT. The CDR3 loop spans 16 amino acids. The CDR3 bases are TGTGCCAGCAGTTACCCCCGGGACAGAATAACCTATGGCTACACCTTC. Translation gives CASSYPRDRITYGYTF.

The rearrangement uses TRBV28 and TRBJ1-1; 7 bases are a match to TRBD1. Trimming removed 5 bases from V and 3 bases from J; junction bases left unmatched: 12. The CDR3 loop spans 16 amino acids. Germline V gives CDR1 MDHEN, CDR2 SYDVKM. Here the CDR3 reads CASSPSPGGGDTEAFF. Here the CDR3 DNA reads TGTGCCAGCAGTCCAAGCCCAGGGGGAGGTGACACTGAAGCTTTCTTT.

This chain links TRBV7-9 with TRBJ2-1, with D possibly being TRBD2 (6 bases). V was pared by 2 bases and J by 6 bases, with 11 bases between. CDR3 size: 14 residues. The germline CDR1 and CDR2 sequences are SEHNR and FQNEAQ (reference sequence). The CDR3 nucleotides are TGTGCCAGCAGCTTAAGGGACTCTAGCAATGAGCAGTTCTTC. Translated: CASSLRDSSNEQFF.

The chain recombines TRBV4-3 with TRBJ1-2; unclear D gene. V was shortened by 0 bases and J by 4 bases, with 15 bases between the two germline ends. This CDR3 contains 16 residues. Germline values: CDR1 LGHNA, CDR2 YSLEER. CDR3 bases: TGCGCCAGCAGCCAAGATCTGGAATCAGGCAGCTATGGCTACACCTTC. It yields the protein CASSQDLESGSYGYTF.

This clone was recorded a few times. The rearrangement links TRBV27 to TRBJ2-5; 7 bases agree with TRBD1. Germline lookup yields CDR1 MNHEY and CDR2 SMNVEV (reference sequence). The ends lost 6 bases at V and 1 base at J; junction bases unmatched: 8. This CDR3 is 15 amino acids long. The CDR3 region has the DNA TGTGCCAGCAGGGCTGACAGGGTCTCCCAAGAGACCCAGTACTTC. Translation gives CASRADRVSQETQYF.

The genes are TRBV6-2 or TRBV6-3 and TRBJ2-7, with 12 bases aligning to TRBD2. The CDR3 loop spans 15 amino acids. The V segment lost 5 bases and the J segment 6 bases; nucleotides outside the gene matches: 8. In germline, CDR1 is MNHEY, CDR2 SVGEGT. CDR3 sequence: CASSKKTSGSSEQYV. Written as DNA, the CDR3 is TGTGCCAGCAGTAAAAAGACTAGCGGGAGTAGCGAGCAGTACGTC.

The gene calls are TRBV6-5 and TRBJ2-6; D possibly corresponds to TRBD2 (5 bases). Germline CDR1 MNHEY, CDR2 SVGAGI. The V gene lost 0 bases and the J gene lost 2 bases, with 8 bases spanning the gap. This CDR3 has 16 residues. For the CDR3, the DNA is TGTGCCAGCAGTTACTCGAGGGCAGCTGGGGCCAACGTCCTGACTTTC. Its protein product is CASSYSRAAGANVLTF.

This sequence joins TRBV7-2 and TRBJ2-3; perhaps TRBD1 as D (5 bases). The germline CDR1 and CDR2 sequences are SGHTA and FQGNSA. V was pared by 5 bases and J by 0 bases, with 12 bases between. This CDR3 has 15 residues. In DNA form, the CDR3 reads TGTGCCAGCAGCCCTGGACACCGGAGCACAGATACGCAGTATTTT. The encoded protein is CASSPGHRSTDTQYF.

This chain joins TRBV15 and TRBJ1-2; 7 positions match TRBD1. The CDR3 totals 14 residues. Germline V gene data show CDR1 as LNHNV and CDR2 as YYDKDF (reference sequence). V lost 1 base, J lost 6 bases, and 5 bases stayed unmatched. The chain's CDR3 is CATSRGQGSDGYTF. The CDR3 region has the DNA TGTGCCACCAGCAGAGGACAGGGTTCCGATGGCTACACCTTC.